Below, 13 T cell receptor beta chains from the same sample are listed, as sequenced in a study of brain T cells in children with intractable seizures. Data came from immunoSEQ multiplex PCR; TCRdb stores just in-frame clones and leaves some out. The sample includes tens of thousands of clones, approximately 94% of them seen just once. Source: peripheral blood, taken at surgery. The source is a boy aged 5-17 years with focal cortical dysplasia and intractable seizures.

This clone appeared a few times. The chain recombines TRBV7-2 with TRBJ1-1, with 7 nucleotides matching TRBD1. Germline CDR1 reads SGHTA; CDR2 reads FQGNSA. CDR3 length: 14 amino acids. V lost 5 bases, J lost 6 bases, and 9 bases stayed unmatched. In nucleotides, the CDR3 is TGTGCCAGCAGCCAACAGGGGAGTTTCGCTGAAGCTTTCTTT. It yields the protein CASSQQGSFAEAFF.

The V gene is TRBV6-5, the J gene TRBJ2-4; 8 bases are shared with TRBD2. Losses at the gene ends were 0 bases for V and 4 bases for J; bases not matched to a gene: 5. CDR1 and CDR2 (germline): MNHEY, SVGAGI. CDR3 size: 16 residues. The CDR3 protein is CASSYSGGGTKNIQYF. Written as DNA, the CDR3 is TGTGCCAGCAGTTACTCCGGCGGGGGGACTAAAAACATTCAGTACTTC.

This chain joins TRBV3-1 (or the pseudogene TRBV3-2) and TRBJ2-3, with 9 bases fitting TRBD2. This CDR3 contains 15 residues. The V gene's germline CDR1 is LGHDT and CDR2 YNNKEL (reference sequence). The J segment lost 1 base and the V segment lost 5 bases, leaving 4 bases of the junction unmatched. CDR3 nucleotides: TGTGCCAGCAGCTCGACTAGCGGTCGCACAGATACGCAGTATTTT. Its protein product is CASSSTSGRTDTQYF.

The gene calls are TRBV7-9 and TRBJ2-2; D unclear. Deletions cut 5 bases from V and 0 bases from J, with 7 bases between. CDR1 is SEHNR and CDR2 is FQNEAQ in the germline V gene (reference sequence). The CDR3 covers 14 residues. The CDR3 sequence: CASSPTSNTGELFF. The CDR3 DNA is TGTGCCAGCAGCCCGACATCGAACACCGGGGAGCTGTTTTTT.

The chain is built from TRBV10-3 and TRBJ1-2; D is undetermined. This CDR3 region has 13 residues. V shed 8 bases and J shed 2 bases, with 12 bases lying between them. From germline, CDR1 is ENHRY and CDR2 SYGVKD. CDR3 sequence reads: CAIAQEGNYGYTF. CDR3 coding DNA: TGTGCCATCGCGCAGGAAGGGAACTATGGCTACACCTTC.

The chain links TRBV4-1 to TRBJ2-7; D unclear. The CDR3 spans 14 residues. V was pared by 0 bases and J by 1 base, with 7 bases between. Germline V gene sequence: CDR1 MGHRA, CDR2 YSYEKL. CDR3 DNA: TGCGCCAGCAGCCAAGACCCGGGTTCCTACGAGCAGTACGTC. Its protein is CASSQDPGSYEQYV.

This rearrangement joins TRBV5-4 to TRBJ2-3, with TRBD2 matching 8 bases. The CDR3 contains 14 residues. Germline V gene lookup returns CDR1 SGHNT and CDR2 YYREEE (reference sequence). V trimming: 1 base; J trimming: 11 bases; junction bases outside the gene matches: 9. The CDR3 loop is CASSLPGGELKQYF. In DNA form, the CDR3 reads TGTGCCAGCAGCTTGCCCGGGGGGGAACTCAAGCAGTATTTT.

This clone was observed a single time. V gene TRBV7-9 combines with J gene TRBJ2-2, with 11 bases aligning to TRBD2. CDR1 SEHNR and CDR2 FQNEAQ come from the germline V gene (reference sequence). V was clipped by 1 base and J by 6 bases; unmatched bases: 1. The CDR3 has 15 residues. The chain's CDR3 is CASSLELAGAGELFF. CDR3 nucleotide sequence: TGTGCCAGCAGCTTAGAACTAGCGGGGGCCGGGGAGCTGTTTTTT.

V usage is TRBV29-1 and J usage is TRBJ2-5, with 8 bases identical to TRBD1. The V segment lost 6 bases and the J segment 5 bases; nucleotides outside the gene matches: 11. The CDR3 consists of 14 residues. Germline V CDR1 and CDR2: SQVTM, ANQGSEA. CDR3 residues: CSVDRGTSSETQYF. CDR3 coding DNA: TGCAGCGTAGACAGGGGAACTTCCAGTGAGACCCAGTACTTC.

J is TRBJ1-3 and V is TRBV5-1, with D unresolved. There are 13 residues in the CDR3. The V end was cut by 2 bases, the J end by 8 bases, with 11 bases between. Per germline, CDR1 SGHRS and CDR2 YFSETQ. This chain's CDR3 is CASSFGSGDTIYF. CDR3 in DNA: TGCGCCAGCAGCTTCGGGTCGGGTGACACCATATATTTT.

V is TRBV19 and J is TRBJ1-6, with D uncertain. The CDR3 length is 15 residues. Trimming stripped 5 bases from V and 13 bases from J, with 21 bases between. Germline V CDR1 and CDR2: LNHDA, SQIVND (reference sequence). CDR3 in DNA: TGTGCCAGTAGTCTACAAGGGATGCCAACGGGTCCCCTCCACTTT. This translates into CASSLQGMPTGPLHF.

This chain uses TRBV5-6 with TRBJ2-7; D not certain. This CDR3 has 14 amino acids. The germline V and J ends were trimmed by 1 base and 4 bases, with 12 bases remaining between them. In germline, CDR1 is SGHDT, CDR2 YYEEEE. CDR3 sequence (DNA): TGTGCCAGCAGCTTGAATGGGGAATTGTACGAGCAGTACTTC. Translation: CASSLNGELYEQYF.

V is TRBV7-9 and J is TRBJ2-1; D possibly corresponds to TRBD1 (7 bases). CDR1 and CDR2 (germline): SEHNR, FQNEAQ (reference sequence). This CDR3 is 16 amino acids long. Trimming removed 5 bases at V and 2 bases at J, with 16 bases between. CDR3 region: CASSPGGTRAYNEQFF. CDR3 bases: TGTGCCAGCAGCCCAGGGGGGACGAGGGCCTACAATGAGCAGTTCTTC.